The 24 T cell receptor beta chains reported below all come from one sample, sequenced in a study of monozygotic twins with cystic fibrosis. The method was immunoSEQ multiplex PCR; TCRdb's version includes in-frame clones alone and lacks a portion of them. This sample has roughly 14,000 clones, with around 93% found just once. Sequenced material: blood. The source is a girl aged 2 to 9 with cystic fibrosis.

This clone was seen only once. The V and J genes are TRBV29-1 and TRBJ2-1, with 8 bases fitting TRBD2. This CDR3 spans 13 amino acids. V trimming: 7 bases; J trimming: 2 bases; junction bases outside the gene matches: 4. Germline V gene sequence: CDR1 SQVTM, CDR2 ANQGSEA. CDR3 loop: CSAGRAPYNEQFF. The CDR3 region has the DNA TGCAGCGCCGGGAGGGCCCCCTACAATGAGCAGTTCTTC.

The chain joins TRBV28 to TRBJ1-2, with a possible D match to TRBD1 (5 bases). The V gene lost 5 bases and the J gene lost 4 bases, with 14 bases spanning the gap. The germline gives CDR1 MDHEN, CDR2 SYDVKM. This CDR3 is built from 14 residues. CDR3 in amino acids: CASSTTGDPYGYTF. The CDR3 coding sequence is TGTGCCAGCAGTACCACGGGGGACCCCTATGGCTACACCTTC.

This clone was seen only once. V is TRBV5-1 and J is TRBJ2-5, with 7 bases fitting TRBD2. This CDR3 has 15 amino acids. In germline, CDR1 is SGHRS, CDR2 YFSETQ. Losses at the gene ends were 2 bases for V and 4 bases for J; bases not matched to a gene: 8. This CDR3 reads CASSFLAGVIETQYF. The CDR3 DNA reads as TGCGCCAGCAGCTTCCTGGCGGGAGTTATAGAGACCCAGTACTTC. Together with reference TRBV5-1 and TRBJ2-5, the CDR3 gives the full variable domain: KAGVTQTPRYLIKTRGQQVTLSCSPISGHRSVSWYQQTPGQGLQFLFEYFSETQRNKGNFPGRFSGRQFSNSRSEMNVSTLELGDSALYLCASSFLAGVIETQYFGPGTRLLVL.

CDR3: CASSRAAGGADTQYF. The CDR3 DNA follows: TGTGCCAGCAGCCGGGCGGCGGGCGGTGCAGATACGCAGTATTTT. The chain links TRBV7-2 to TRBJ2-3; tentatively, D is TRBD2 (5 bases). This CDR3 contains 15 residues. Trimming took off 5 bases at V and 4 bases at J, with 16 bases between the two ends. CDR1 SGHTA and CDR2 FQGNSA come from the germline V gene.

The chain joins TRBV19 to TRBJ2-7; no firm D call. Trimming cost V 5 bases and J 0 bases, with 11 bases left between them. Germline V gene lookup returns CDR1 LNHDA and CDR2 SQIVND (reference sequence). This CDR3 has 14 amino acids. The CDR3 DNA follows: TGTGCCAGTAGTGGGCTGGCAAGCTCCTACGAGCAGTACTTC. Translating it yields CASSGLASSYEQYF.

The CDR3 DNA is TGTGCCAGCAGTTATGGGCTAGCGGACACCGGGGAGCTGTTTTTT. This sequence encodes CASSYGLADTGELFF. This chain joins TRBV6-6 and TRBJ2-2; TRBD2 matches 7 bases. From germline, CDR1 is MNHNY and CDR2 SVGAGI (reference sequence). Trimming cost V 3 bases and J 3 bases; bases outside gene matches: 4. This CDR3 comprises 15 residues.

The chain joins TRBV28 to TRBJ2-7; TRBD1 or TRBD2 may be the D gene (5 bases each). The CDR3 extends over 15 amino acids. V was clipped by 5 bases and J by 11 bases, with 25 bases between them. Germline lookup yields CDR1 MDHEN and CDR2 SYDVKM. CDR3 loop: CASSLDGPGTRGKYF. The DNA for the CDR3 is TGTGCCAGCAGTCTGGACGGTCCCGGGACCCGTGGGAAGTACTTC.

This chain uses TRBV6-1 with TRBJ2-1; TRBD2 might be the D (6 bases). V was clipped by 10 bases and J by 5 bases, with 18 bases between them. Germline lookup yields CDR1 MNHNS and CDR2 SASEGT. This CDR3 is 14 amino acids long. CDR3 protein: CAIRKLSGDNEQFF. Written as DNA, the CDR3 is TGTGCCATCAGAAAGCTTAGCGGAGACAATGAGCAGTTCTTC.

This clone was observed a single time. The genes are TRBV29-1 and TRBJ2-3; D gene unclear. Trimming removed 6 bases from V and 5 bases from J, with 12 bases in between. Germline V gives CDR1 SQVTM, CDR2 ANQGSEA. The CDR3 totals 12 residues. CDR3 sequence: CSVLGPEDTQYF. As DNA, the CDR3 is TGCAGCGTCCTCGGACCCGAAGATACGCAGTATTTT.

The chain is built from TRBV6-5 and TRBJ1-5; D gene uncertain. Germline lookup yields CDR1 MNHEY and CDR2 SVGAGI. Trimming took 7 bases from V and 2 from J, leaving 6 bases between them. CDR3 size: 12 residues. In DNA form, the CDR3 reads TGTGCCAGCACCGAGGGCAATCAGCCCCAGCATTTT. It yields the protein CASTEGNQPQHF.

The CDR3 DNA is TGTGCCAGCAGCCCCGAGGGTACATGGGCTGAGCAGTTCTTC. Amino acid sequence: CASSPEGTWAEQFF. The J gene is TRBJ2-1, the V gene TRBV7-3; tentatively, D is TRBD2 (5 bases). The CDR3 length is 14 residues. V was pared by 5 bases and J by 9 bases, with 17 bases between. The V gene's germline CDR1 is SGHTA and CDR2 FQGTGA.

The chain recombines TRBV2 with TRBJ1-1; tentatively, D is TRBD1 (6 bases). Germline V lookup: CDR1 SNHLY, CDR2 FYNNEI. V dropped 8 bases and J dropped 3 bases, with 16 bases sitting between them. CDR3 length equals 14 residues. The CDR3 coding sequence is TGTGCCAGCCCCTCCGGGACATACCACACTGAAGCTTTCTTT. Amino acids: CASPSGTYHTEAFF. The whole variable domain, filled in from reference TRBV2 and TRBJ1-1, reads EPEVTQTPSHQVTQMGQEVILRCVPISNHLYFYWYRQILGQKVEFLVSFYNNEISEKSEIFDDQFSVERPDGSNFTLKIRSTKLEDSAMYFCASPSGTYHTEAFFGQGTRLTVV.

The V and J genes are TRBV7-9 and TRBJ2-5, with no clear D. V lost 3 bases, J lost 5 bases, and 16 bases lay in between. This CDR3 has 15 residues. CDR1 and CDR2 from the germline V gene are SEHNR and FQNEAQ (reference sequence). The CDR3 loop is CASSLGLRGGETQYF. The CDR3, as DNA: TGTGCCAGCAGCTTGGGTCTAAGAGGTGGGGAGACCCAGTACTTC.

In this sample, this clone turned up once. This chain links TRBV27 with TRBJ2-3, with TRBD2 matching 8 bases. The ends lost 3 bases at V and 11 bases at J; junction bases unmatched: 7. The CDR3 has 13 amino acids. Germline CDR1 MNHEY, CDR2 SMNVEV (reference sequence). CDR3: CASSFASRGGQYF. Here the CDR3 DNA reads TGTGCCAGCAGTTTCGCTTCTCGGGGGGGGCAGTATTTT.

The chain employs TRBV5-4 and TRBJ2-1; 10 bases match TRBD2. The germline V gene has CDR1 SGHNT and CDR2 YYREEE (reference sequence). The CDR3 spans 18 residues. With 1 base clipped from V and 7 bases from J, the junction kept 14 bases outside the gene matches. The CDR3 DNA follows: TGTGCCAGCAGCTTGAACCCCCAGCGGGAGGGGCCAGGGAATGAGCAGTTCTTC. Its protein product is CASSLNPQREGPGNEQFF.

The genes are TRBV11-3 and TRBJ1-2; 7 nucleotides line up with TRBD1. The length of the CDR3 is 17 residues. The germline V gene has CDR1 SGHNT and CDR2 YENEEA. Trimming took 3 bases from V and 7 from J; bases not matched to a gene: 17. This CDR3 is CASSLMTGFTPYGGYTF. The CDR3 DNA reads TGTGCCAGCAGCTTGATGACAGGGTTTACCCCCTATGGTGGCTACACCTTC.

V and J are TRBV7-8 and TRBJ1-1; tentatively, D is TRBD1 (6 bases). The germline V gene has CDR1 SGHVS and CDR2 FQNEAQ. The CDR3 covers 16 residues. The V gene lost 5 bases and the J gene lost 3 bases, with 19 bases spanning the gap. The CDR3, as DNA: TGTGCCAGCAGCCTACTATCTACAGGGCCCTACACTGAAGCTTTCTTT. Its protein product is CASSLLSTGPYTEAFF.

The chain has TRBV28 and TRBJ1-2, with 7 positions matching TRBD1. The CDR3 contains 13 residues. Germline lookup yields CDR1 MDHEN and CDR2 SYDVKM. After removal of 5 bases from V and 8 bases from J, the junction contained 8 bases not matched to a gene. The CDR3 sequence is CASSNRQGTGYTF. CDR3 DNA: TGTGCCAGCAGTAATAGACAGGGTACCGGCTACACCTTC.

This clone was observed once. The J gene is TRBJ1-2, the V gene TRBV25-1, with TRBD1 as a possible D gene (6 bases). The CDR3 consists of 16 residues. CDR1 and CDR2 from the germline V gene are MGHDK and SYGVNS. Trimming stripped 0 bases from V and 4 bases from J, with 15 bases between. CDR3: CASSEYGGGVGYGYTF. Here the CDR3 DNA reads TGTGCCAGCAGTGAATATGGGGGGGGCGTTGGCTATGGCTACACCTTC.

This chain links TRBV19 with TRBJ2-7, with TRBD1 identical over 9 bases. CDR3 length: 18 amino acids. V lost 5 bases, J lost 5 bases, and 19 bases stayed unmatched. The germline V gene has CDR1 LNHDA and CDR2 SQIVND (reference sequence). CDR3 sequence: CASSPRQGVNEMPNEQYF. CDR3 sequence (DNA): TGTGCCAGTAGTCCAAGACAGGGGGTTAACGAAATGCCTAACGAGCAGTACTTC. The complete variable domain, with remaining parts taken from reference TRBV19 and TRBJ2-7, reads DGGITQSPKYLFRKEGQNVTLSCEQNLNHDAMYWYRQDPGQGLRLIYYSQIVNDFQKGDIAEGYSVSREKKESFPLTVTSAQKNPTAFYLCASSPRQGVNEMPNEQYFGPGTRLTVT.

V and J are TRBV4-3 and TRBJ1-1; tentatively, D is TRBD1 (5 bases). From germline, CDR1 is LGHNA and CDR2 YSLEER. The CDR3 consists of 18 residues. Trimming left V 4 bases short and J 3 bases short, with 24 bases between. CDR3 DNA sequence: TGCGCCAGCAGCCGAGGACCTACCTACCCACCGGGGGACACTGAAGCTTTCTTT. This sequence encodes CASSRGPTYPPGDTEAFF.

This clone is a singleton in its sample. The chain joins TRBV10-2 to TRBJ2-3, with 8 bases aligning to TRBD2. This CDR3 spans 15 amino acids. V lost 8 bases, J lost 2 bases, and 9 bases stayed unmatched. Germline CDR1 is WSHSY and CDR2 is SAAADI. CDR3 in DNA: TGCGCCAGCGCTTCTTGGACTAGCCCCACAGATACGCAGTATTTT. Protein sequence: CASASWTSPTDTQYF.

This clone appeared once. This rearrangement joins TRBV14 to TRBJ2-1; D unresolved. Looked up from germline, CDR1 is SGHDN and CDR2 is FVKESK. The length of the CDR3 is 13 residues. Trimming removed 4 bases from V and 7 bases from J, with 11 bases in between. CDR3 coding DNA: TGTGCCAGCAGCCGTGTTTCCCCGAATGAGCAGTTCTTC. This sequence encodes CASSRVSPNEQFF.

The CDR3 sequence: CASRRTSGNTIYF. The CDR3 DNA reads as TGCGCCAGCAGACGGACCTCTGGAAACACCATATATTTT. The V gene is TRBV5-1, the J gene TRBJ1-3; D call uncertain. Trimming took off 5 bases at V and 0 bases at J, with 6 bases between the two ends. Germline-derived CDR1 and CDR2 are SGHRS and YFSETQ. The CDR3 runs to 13 residues. The complete variable domain, with remaining parts taken from reference TRBV5-1 and TRBJ1-3, reads KAGVTQTPRYLIKTRGQQVTLSCSPISGHRSVSWYQQTPGQGLQFLFEYFSETQRNKGNFPGRFSGRQFSNSRSEMNVSTLELGDSALYLCASRRTSGNTIYFGEGSWLTVV.